One sample yielded the 10 T cell receptor beta chains listed below, sequenced in a study of long-term antiretroviral therapy in people with HIV. Researchers report immunoSEQ v3.0 was run at survey level. The table came from immunoSEQ multiplex PCR; TCRdb's copy has only in-frame clones and leaves some out. The profile shows tens of thousands of clones, 80% to 90% of them singletons. Sequenced material: unsorted PBMCs, taken approximately 5 years before starting antiretroviral therapy. The source of these receptors is a man aged 45-65 years with HIV.

This clone was detected once. The chain carries TRBV14 and TRBJ2-3; 15 bases are shared with TRBD2. V was clipped by 4 bases and J by 2 bases; unmatched bases: 7. This CDR3 contains 18 residues. CDR1 is SGHDN, CDR2 FVKESK, per germline. The CDR3 sequence: CASSRLGLAGGVTDTQYF. The CDR3, as DNA: TGTGCCAGCAGCCGGTTGGGACTAGCGGGGGGAGTCACAGATACGCAGTATTTT.

This clone showed up just once. The gene calls are TRBV28 and TRBJ2-7; 9 nucleotides line up with TRBD2. CDR3 length: 15 amino acids. The germline gives CDR1 MDHEN, CDR2 SYDVKM. The V gene end was trimmed by 6 bases and the J gene end by 10 bases; junction bases not matched to a gene: 16. Written as DNA, the CDR3 is TGTGCCAGCAGCCCTCCGGTGCGGGGGGGCCTCTCTCAGTACTTC. Protein product: CASSPPVRGGLSQYF.

This chain joins TRBV7-2 and TRBJ2-7, with 8 nucleotides matching TRBD2. Trimming took 5 bases from V and 0 from J; bases not matched to a gene: 6. Germline V gene sequence: CDR1 SGHTA, CDR2 FQGNSA. The CDR3 covers 15 residues. The chain's CDR3 is CASSRRLAGSYEQYF. As DNA, the CDR3 is TGTGCCAGCAGCCGTAGGCTAGCGGGCTCCTACGAGCAGTACTTC.

On this clone: The sample holds other DNA sequences that translate to the same CDR3. The V call is TRBV7-9, the J call TRBJ2-1; the match to TRBD1 covers 7 bases. CDR1 and CDR2 from the germline V gene are SEHNR and FQNEAQ (reference sequence). With V trimmed by 4 bases and J by 3 bases, 3 bases remained unmatched. CDR3 length equals 14 residues. DNA of the CDR3: TGTGCCAGCAGCTCCTGGACAGGCTACAATGAGCAGTTCTTC. The encoded protein is CASSSWTGYNEQFF.

The chain is built from TRBV18 and TRBJ2-3; no definite D call. CDR1 is KGHSH, CDR2 LQKENI, per germline. The CDR3 totals 13 residues. Trimming left V 0 bases short and J 3 bases short, with 4 bases between. The CDR3 region is CASSPPSTDTQYF. The CDR3 DNA reads TGTGCCAGCTCACCACCGAGTACAGATACGCAGTATTTT.

This chain links TRBV6-1 with TRBJ2-7; 8 bases map to TRBD1. The germline CDR1 and CDR2 sequences are MNHNS and SASEGT. The V segment lost 2 bases and the J segment 6 bases; nucleotides outside the gene matches: 9. The CDR3 spans 15 residues. This chain's CDR3 is CASSEPGTGLGEQYF. Written as DNA, the CDR3 is TGTGCCAGCAGTGAACCCGGGACAGGATTAGGCGAGCAGTACTTC.

The V and J genes are TRBV13 and TRBJ1-1; no firm D call. CDR3 size: 16 residues. V was clipped by 1 base and J by 0 bases, with 12 bases between them. From germline, CDR1 is PRHDT and CDR2 FYEKMQ (reference sequence). The CDR3: CASSLVFRAMNTEAFF. The CDR3 DNA sequence: TGTGCCAGCAGCTTAGTTTTCCGGGCGATGAACACTGAAGCTTTCTTT.

The gene calls are TRBV25-1 and TRBJ2-7; D perhaps matches TRBD1 (6 bases). This CDR3 is built from 17 residues. V dropped 2 bases and J dropped 0 bases, with 17 bases sitting between them. Germline V gene data show CDR1 as MGHDK and CDR2 as SYGVNS. In DNA form, the CDR3 reads TGTGCCAGCAGTGAACAGCACAGGGAAACAAGCTCCTACGAGCAGTACTTC. This codes for CASSEQHRETSSYEQYF.

The chain has TRBV12-5 and TRBJ2-1; 12 bases map to TRBD2. This CDR3 has 14 residues. CDR1 and CDR2 from the germline V gene are LGHNT and FRNRAP. V was clipped by 8 bases and J by 9 bases; unmatched bases: 8. The CDR3 region is CASRASGGDGEQFF. The CDR3 DNA follows: TGTGCTAGTAGGGCTAGCGGGGGGGACGGTGAGCAGTTCTTC.

As DNA, the CDR3 is TGTGCCAGCAGCTATAGGGGGCCCCAGAACACCGGGGAGCTGTTTTTT. Translated, it gives CASSYRGPQNTGELFF. This rearrangement joins TRBV5-8 to TRBJ2-2; TRBD1 matches 7 bases. This CDR3 contains 16 residues. Per germline, CDR1 SGHTS and CDR2 YDEGEE. With 3 bases clipped from V and 1 base from J, the junction kept 6 bases outside the gene matches.